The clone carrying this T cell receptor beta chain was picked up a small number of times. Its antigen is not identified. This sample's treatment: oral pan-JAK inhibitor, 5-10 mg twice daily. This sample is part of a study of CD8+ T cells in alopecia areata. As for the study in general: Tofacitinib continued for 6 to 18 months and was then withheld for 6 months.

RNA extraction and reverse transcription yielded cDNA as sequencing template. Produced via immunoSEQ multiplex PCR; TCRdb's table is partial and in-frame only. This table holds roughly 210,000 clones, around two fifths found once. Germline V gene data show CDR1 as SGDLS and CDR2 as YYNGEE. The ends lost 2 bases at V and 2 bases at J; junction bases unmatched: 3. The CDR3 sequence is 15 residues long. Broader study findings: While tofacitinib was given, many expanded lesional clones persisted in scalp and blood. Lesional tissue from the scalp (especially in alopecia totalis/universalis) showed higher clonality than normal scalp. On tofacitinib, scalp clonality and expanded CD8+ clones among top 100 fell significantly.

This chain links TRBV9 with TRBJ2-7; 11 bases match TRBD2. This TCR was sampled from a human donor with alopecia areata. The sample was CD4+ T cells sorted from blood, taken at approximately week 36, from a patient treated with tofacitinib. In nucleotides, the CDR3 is TGTGCCAGCAGCGTGGGGACTAGCGGTACCTACGAGCAGTACTTC. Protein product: CASSVGTSGTYEQYF.